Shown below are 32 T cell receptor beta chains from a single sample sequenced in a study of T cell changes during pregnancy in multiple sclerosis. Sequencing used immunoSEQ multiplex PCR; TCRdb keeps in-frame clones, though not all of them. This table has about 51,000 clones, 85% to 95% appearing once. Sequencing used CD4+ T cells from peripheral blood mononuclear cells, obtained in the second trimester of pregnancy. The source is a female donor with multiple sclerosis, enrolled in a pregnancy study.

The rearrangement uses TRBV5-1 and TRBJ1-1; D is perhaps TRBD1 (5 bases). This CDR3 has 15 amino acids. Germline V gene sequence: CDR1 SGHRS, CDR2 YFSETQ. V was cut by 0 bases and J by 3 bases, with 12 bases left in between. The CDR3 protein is CASSLAGTPDTEAFF. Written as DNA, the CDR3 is TGCGCCAGCAGCTTGGCAGGGACTCCGGACACTGAAGCTTTCTTT.

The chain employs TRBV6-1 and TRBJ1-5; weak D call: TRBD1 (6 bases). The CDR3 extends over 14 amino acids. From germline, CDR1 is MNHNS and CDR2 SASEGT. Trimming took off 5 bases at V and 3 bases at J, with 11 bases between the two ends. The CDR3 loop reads CASSSQGFNQPQHF. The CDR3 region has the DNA TGTGCCAGCAGTTCCCAGGGGTTCAATCAGCCCCAGCATTTT.

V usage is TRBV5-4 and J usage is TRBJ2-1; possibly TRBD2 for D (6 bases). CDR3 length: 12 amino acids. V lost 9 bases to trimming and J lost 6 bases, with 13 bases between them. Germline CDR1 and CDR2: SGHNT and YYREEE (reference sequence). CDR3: CAMGGLRNEQFF. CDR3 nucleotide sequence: TGTGCCATGGGGGGTCTACGCAATGAGCAGTTCTTC.

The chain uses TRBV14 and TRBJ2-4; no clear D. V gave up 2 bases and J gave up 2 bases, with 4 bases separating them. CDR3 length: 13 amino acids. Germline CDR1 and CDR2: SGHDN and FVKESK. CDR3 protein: CASSQPTKNIQYF. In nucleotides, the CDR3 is TGTGCCAGCAGCCAACCAACCAAAAACATTCAGTACTTC.

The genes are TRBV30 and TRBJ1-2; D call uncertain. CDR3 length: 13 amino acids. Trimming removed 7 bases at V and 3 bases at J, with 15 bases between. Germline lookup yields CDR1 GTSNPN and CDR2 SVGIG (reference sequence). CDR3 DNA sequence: TGTGCCTCCCGGGATTCGGGCTACTATGGCTACACCTTC. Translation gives CASRDSGYYGYTF.

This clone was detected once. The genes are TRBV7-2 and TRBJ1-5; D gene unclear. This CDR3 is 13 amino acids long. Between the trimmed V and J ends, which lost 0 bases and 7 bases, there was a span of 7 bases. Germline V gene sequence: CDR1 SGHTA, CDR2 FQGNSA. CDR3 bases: TGTGCCAGCAGCTTAGCCCGCAGACAGCCCCAGCATTTT. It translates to CASSLARRQPQHF.

CDR3 nucleotides: TGTGCCAGCAGCTTATTGTCTGCAACTAATGAAAAACTGTTTTTT. This translates into CASSLLSATNEKLFF. The rearrangement joins TRBV7-9 to TRBJ1-4; the D is unclear. Germline V lookup: CDR1 SEHNR, CDR2 FQNEAQ (reference sequence). The V end was cut by 2 bases, the J end by 0 bases, with 7 bases between. The CDR3 spans 15 residues.

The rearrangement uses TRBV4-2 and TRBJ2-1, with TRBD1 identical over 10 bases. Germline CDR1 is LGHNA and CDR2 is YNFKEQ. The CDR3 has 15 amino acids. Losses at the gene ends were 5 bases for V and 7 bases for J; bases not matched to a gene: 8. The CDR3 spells CASSSGQGGVNEQFF. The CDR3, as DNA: TGTGCCAGCAGCAGTGGACAGGGGGGAGTTAATGAGCAGTTCTTC.

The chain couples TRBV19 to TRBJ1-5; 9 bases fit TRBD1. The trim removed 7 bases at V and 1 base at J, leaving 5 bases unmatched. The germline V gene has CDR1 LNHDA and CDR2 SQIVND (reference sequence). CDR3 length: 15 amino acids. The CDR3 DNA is TGTGCCAGTACAACAGGGGGCAAGAGCAATCAGCCCCAGCATTTT. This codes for CASTTGGKSNQPQHF.

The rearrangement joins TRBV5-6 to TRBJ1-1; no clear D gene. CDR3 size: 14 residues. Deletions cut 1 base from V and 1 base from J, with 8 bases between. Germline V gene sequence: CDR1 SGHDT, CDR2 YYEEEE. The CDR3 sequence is CASSLIRQNTEAFF. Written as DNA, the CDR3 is TGTGCCAGCAGCTTGATTCGACAGAACACTGAAGCTTTCTTT.

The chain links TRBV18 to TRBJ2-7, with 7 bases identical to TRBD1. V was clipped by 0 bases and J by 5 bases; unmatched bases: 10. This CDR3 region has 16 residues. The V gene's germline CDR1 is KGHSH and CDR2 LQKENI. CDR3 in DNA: TGTGCCAGCTCACCACCCGTCGGGACAGAGATAGACGAGCAGTACTTC. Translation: CASSPPVGTEIDEQYF. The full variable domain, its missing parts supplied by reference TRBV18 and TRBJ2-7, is NAGVMQNPRHLVRRRGQEARLRCSPMKGHSHVYWYRQLPEEGLKFMVYLQKENIIDESGMPKERFSAEFPKEGPSILRIQQVVRGDSAAYFCASSPPVGTEIDEQYFGPGTRLTVT.

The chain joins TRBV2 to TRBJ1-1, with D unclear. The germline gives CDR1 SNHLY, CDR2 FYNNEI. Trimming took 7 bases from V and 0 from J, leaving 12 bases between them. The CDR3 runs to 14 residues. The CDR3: CASNAGTLNTEAFF. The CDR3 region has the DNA TGTGCCAGCAACGCGGGCACACTGAACACTGAAGCTTTCTTT.

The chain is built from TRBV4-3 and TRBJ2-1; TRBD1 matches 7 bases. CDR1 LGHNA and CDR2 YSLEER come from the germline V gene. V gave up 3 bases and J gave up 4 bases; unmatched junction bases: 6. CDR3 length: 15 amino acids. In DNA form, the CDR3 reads TGCGCCAGCAGCCACCTAACGGGACAGTACAATGAGCAGTTCTTC. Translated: CASSHLTGQYNEQFF.

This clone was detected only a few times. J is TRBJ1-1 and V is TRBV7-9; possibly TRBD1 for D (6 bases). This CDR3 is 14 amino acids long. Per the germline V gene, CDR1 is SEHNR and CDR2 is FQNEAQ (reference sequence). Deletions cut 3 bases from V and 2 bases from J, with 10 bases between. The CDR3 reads CASSFPGQNTEAFF. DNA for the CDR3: TGTGCCAGCAGCTTTCCGGGACAAAACACTGAAGCTTTCTTT.

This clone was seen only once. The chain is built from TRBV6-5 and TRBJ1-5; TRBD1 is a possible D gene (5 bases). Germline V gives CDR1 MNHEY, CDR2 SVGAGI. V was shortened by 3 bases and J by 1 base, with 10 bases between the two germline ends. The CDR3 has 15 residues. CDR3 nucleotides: TGTGCCAGCAGTTATGGCGGGGCGAGCAATCAGCCCCAGCATTTT. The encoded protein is CASSYGGASNQPQHF.

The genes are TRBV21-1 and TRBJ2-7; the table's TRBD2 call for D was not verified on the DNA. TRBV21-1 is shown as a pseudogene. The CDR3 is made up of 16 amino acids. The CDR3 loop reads CASSPFPLTFAYEQYF. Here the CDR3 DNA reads TGTGCCAGCAGCCCTTTCCCTTTGACTTTTGCCTACGAGCAGTACTTC.

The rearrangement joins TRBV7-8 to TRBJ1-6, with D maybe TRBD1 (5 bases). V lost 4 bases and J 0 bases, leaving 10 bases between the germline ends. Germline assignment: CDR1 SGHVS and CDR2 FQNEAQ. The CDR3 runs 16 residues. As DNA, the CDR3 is TGTGCCAGCAGCTCCGTACAGGTCTCCTATAATTCACCCCTCCACTTT. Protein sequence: CASSSVQVSYNSPLHF.

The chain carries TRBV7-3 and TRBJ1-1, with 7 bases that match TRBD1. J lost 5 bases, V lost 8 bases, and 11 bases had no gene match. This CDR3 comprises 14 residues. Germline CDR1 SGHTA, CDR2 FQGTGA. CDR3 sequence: CASQQITGVTEAFF. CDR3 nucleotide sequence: TGTGCCAGCCAACAGATCACAGGGGTGACTGAAGCTTTCTTT.

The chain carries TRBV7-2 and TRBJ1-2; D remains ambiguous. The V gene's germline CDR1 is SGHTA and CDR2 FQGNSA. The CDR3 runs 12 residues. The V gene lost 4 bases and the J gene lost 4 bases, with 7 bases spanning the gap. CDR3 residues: CASSSGVYGYTF. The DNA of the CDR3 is TGTGCCAGCAGCTCCGGGGTCTATGGCTACACCTTC.

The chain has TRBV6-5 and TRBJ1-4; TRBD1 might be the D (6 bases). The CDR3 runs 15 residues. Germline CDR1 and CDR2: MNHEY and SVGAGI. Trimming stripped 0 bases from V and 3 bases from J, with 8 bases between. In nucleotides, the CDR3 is TGTGCCAGCAGTTACTCGGGGGCTTCTAATGAAAAACTGTTTTTT. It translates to CASSYSGASNEKLFF.

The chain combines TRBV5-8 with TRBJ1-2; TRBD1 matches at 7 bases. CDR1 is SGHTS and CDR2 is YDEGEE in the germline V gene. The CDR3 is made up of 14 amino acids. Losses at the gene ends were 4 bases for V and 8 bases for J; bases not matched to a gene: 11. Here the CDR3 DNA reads TGTGCCAGCAGCCGTCCCGGGACAGTGAACGGCTACACCTTC. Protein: CASSRPGTVNGYTF.

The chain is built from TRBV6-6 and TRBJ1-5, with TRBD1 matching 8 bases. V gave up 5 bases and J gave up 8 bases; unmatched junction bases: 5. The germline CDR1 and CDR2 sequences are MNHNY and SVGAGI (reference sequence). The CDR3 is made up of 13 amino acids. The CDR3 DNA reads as TGTGCCAGCAGTAGGACAGGGTTTGAGCCCCAGCATTTT. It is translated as CASSRTGFEPQHF.

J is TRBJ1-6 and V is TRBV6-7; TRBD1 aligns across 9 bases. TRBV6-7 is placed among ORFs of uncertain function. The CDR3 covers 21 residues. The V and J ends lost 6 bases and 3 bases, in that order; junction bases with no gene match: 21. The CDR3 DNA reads TGTGCCAGCAGCTACCCGACGGGAGACAGGGGGGATTGTGGCTATAATTCACCCCTCCACTTT. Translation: CASSYPTGDRGDCGYNSPLHF.

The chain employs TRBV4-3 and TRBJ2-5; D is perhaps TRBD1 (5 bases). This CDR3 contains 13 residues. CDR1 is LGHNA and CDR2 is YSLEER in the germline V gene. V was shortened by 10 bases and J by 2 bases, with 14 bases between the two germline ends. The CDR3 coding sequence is TGCGCCAACAAAACTCCAGGGCAAGAGACCCAGTACTTC. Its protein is CANKTPGQETQYF.

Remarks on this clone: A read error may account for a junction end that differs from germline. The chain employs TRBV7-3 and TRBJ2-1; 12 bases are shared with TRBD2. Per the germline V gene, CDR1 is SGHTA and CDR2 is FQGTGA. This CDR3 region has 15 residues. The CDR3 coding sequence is TGTGCCAGCAGGTTACCCTATCGGACTAGCGGGGTTATGCTCTTC. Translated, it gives CASRLPYRTSGVMLF.

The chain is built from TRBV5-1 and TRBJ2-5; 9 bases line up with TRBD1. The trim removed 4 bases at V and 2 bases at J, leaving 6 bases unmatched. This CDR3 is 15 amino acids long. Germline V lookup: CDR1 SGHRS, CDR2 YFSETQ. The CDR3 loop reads CASSVSQGAQETQYF. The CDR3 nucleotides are TGCGCCAGCAGCGTATCACAGGGGGCGCAAGAGACCCAGTACTTC.

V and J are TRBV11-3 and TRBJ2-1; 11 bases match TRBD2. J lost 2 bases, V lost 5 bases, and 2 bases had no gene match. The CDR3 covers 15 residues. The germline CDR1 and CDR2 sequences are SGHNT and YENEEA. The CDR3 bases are TGTGCCAGCAGCCTAGCGGGGGGCCCCTACAATGAGCAGTTCTTC. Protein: CASSLAGGPYNEQFF.

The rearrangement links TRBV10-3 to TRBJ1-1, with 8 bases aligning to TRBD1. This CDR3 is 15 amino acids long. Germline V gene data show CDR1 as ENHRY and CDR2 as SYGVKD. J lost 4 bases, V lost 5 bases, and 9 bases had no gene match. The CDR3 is CAISPNGQGGTEAFF. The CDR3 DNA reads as TGTGCCATCAGTCCTAACGGACAGGGAGGCACTGAAGCTTTCTTT.

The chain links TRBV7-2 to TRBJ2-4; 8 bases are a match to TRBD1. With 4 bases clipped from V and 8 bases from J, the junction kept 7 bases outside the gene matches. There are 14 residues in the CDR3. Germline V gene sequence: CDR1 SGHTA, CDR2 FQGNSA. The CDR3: CASSSGQGVDIQYF. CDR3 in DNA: TGTGCCAGCAGCTCTGGACAGGGCGTGGACATTCAGTACTTC.

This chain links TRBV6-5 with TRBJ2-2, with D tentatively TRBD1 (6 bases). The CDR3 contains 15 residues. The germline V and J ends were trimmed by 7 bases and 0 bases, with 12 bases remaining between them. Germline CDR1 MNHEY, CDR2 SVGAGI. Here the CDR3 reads CASNRQVANTGELFF. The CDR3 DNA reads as TGTGCCAGCAACCGACAGGTAGCGAACACCGGGGAGCTGTTTTTT.

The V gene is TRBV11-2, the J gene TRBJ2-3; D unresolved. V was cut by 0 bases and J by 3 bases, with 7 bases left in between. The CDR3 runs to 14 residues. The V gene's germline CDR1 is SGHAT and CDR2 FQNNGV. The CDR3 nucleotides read TGTGCCAGCAGCTTAGATATCCAGACAGATACGCAGTATTTT. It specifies CASSLDIQTDTQYF.

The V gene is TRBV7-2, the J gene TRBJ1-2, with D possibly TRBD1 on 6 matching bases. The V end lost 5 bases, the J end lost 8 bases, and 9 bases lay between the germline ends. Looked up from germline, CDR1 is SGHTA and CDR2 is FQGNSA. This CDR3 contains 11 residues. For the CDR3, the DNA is TGTGCCAGCAGCCTCCAGGGGGGCTACACCTTC. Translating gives CASSLQGGYTF.